One sample yielded the 22 T cell receptor beta chains listed below, sequenced in a study of Tregs in tolerant kidney transplant recipients (dated by TCRdb to about 2019). The method behind the library was the immunoSEQ multiplex PCR assay. As stored in TCRdb, this immuneACCESS dataset retains in-frame rearrangements with V and J assigned. A fraction of the clones does not appear; measured against another copy, unresolved V genes explain less than half of the discrepancy, and the remainder lacks a known reason. Per the sample table, the count is 1,500 to 2,000 clones. The ten largest clones capture around 19% of the sample. Their cognate antigens are unknown. Sample time point, as interpreted from the label and publication: blood sample drawn before combined kidney and bone marrow transplant. For bulk CFSE mixed lymphocyte reactions, CFSE-labeled recipient PBMCs were cocultured for six to seven days with irradiated donor PBMCs, after which the cells were stained for CD3/CD4/CD8 and FACS-sorted.

The sequencing used CD4+ T cells from blood cultured with allogeneic cells, collected before the transplant. The receptors were sampled from a human patient who received a combined kidney and bone marrow transplant.

Worth noting for this clone: The CDR3 goes on 3 residues after the read ends, and that part is filled in from the germline J gene. V gene TRBV5-1 combines with J gene TRBJ1-1; 7 bases are shared with TRBD1. With 4 bases clipped from V and 1 base from J, the junction kept 10 bases outside the gene matches. The CDR3 is 16 residues long. From germline, CDR1 is SGHRS and CDR2 YFSETQ. CDR3 DNA (partial): TGCGCCAGCAGCCCCAAAAAGGGACAGACGAACACTGAA. Protein sequence: CASSPKKGQTNTE. The full CDR3 sequence reads CASSPKKGQTNTEAFF.

A remark on this clone: The read is 3 residues too short to cover the CDR3 end, so that end is filled in from the germline J gene. This chain links TRBV12-3 or TRBV12-4 with TRBJ1-1, with 7 bases matching TRBD1. V was pared by 5 bases and J by 7 bases, with 19 bases of the junction left unmatched. The CDR3 loop spans 17 amino acids. The CDR3 reads CASSTTGFGPQDDEAFF. Partial CDR3 DNA: TGTGCCAGCAGTACGACAGGGTTTGGCCCCCAAGATGATGAA.

Judged by frequency, this clone is medium-sized. The DNA ends 3 residues before the CDR3 does, and the rest of the CDR3 is filled in from the germline J gene. The V and J genes are TRBV2 and TRBJ2-3; 8 bases align to TRBD1. The CDR3 spans 14 residues. Germline trimming cut 5 bases from V and 1 base from J; bases unmatched to any gene: 2. From germline, CDR1 is SNHLY and CDR2 FYNNEI. The chain's CDR3 is CASSWTGRTDTQYF. Incomplete CDR3 DNA: TGTGCCAGCAGTTGGACAGGGCGCACAGATACG.

Turning to this clone: The CDR3 is cut off 3 residues early in the read; its end comes from the germline J gene. The rearrangement uses TRBV28 and TRBJ1-2; D perhaps matches TRBD1 (5 bases). The CDR3 sequence is 12 residues long. From germline, CDR1 is MDHEN and CDR2 SYDVKM. The germline V and J ends were trimmed by 4 bases and 7 bases, with 10 bases remaining between them. CDR3 bases read: TGTGCCAGCAGTTCCCAGGGAAGTGGC. It yields the protein CASSSQGSG. The complete CDR3 protein is CASSSQGSGYTF.

CDR3 DNA (partial): TGTGCCAGCAGTTACGCGATCTACGAC. Translated, it gives CASSYAIYD. The full-length CDR3 reads as CASSYAIYDYTF. The V gene is TRBV6-2 or TRBV6-3, the J gene TRBJ1-2; the D is unclear. The CDR3 end falls 3 residues outside the read, so it is completed with the germline J gene. Germline V gene sequence: CDR1 MNHEY, CDR2 SVGEGT. This CDR3 is built from 12 residues.

Measured by frequency, this clone is medium-sized (0.01 to 0.1%). The CDR3 end lies 3 residues beyond the end of the read and is filled in from the germline J gene. The chain has TRBV7-9 and TRBJ2-7; 7 positions agree with TRBD1. The CDR3 loop spans 13 amino acids. Germline lookup yields CDR1 SEHNR and CDR2 FQNEAQ (reference sequence). Germline trimming cut 4 bases from V and 5 bases from J; bases unmatched to any gene: 5. This CDR3 reads CASSSRQGDEQYF. CDR3 bases read: TGTGCCAGCAGCTCCAGACAGGGCGACGAG.

In the case of this clone: The read is 3 residues too short to cover the CDR3 end, so that end is filled in from the germline J gene. The chain combines TRBV28 with TRBJ2-3; 10 bases align to TRBD2. V shed 5 bases and J 5 bases; nucleotides not matched to a gene: 4. The germline CDR1 and CDR2 sequences are MDHEN and SYDVKM. The CDR3 extends over 14 amino acids. The part of the CDR3 DNA that was read is TGTGCCAGCAGTATAGCGGGAGGCGAAGATACG. Translating gives CASSIAGGEDT. The whole CDR3 is CASSIAGGEDTQYF.

Remarks on this clone: The missing CDR3 end, 3 residues past where the read stops, is filled in from the germline J gene. The V and J genes are TRBV12-3 or TRBV12-4 and TRBJ2-1; 13 bases align to TRBD2. The junction had 6 bases not matched to a gene; V was cut back by 5 bases and J by 2 bases. This CDR3 is built from 17 residues. CDR3 DNA, as far as it was read: TGTGCCAGCAGTACTAGCGGGAGGGCCGGTGCCTACAATGAG. Translating it yields CASSTSGRAGAYNE. The whole CDR3 is CASSTSGRAGAYNEQFF.

A note on this clone: The sequence runs out 3 residues before the end of the CDR3; the remainder is reconstructed from the germline J gene. The J gene is TRBJ2-6, the V gene TRBV10-3; perhaps D is TRBD1 or TRBD2 (5 bases each). V shed 3 bases and J shed 2 bases, with 8 bases lying between them. CDR3 length equals 15 residues. CDR1 is ENHRY, CDR2 SYGVKD, per germline. Incomplete CDR3 DNA: TGTGCCATCAGTGATCGAGGGGCTGGGGCCAACGTC. This translates into CAISDRGAGANV. The whole CDR3 protein is CAISDRGAGANVLTF.

This clone counts as medium-sized (0.01 to 0.1%) by frequency. The sequenced fragment ends 3 residues before the CDR3 boundary, so the rest is inferred from the germline J gene. The chain employs TRBV6-1 and TRBJ2-2, with D unclear. Trimming took 2 bases from V and 9 from J, leaving 4 bases between them. The germline CDR1 and CDR2 sequences are MNHNS and SASEGT. The CDR3 spans 11 residues. CDR3 region: CASSELRELFF. The DNA read from the CDR3 is TGTGCCAGCAGTGAATTAAGGGAG.

This clone is called medium-sized based on its frequency. The CDR3 sequence is CSALNRGLAGGARVGELFF. The sequenced CDR3 bases are TGCAGTGCGCTTAACAGGGGACTAGCGGGGGGCGCCAGGGTCGGGGAG. The chain combines TRBV20-1 with TRBJ2-2, with 15 bases aligning to TRBD2. The CDR3 end falls 3 residues outside the read, so it is completed with the germline J gene. The V gene end was trimmed by 6 bases and the J gene end by 7 bases; junction bases not matched to a gene: 18. The CDR3 length is 19 residues. CDR1 and CDR2 from the germline V gene are DFQATT and SNEGSKA (reference sequence).

On this clone: Coverage ceases 3 residues before the CDR3 finishes, and the germline J gene fills in the end. Within the sample, other DNA sequences also encode this same CDR3. J is TRBJ1-3 and V is TRBV11-2; unclear D gene. V lost 0 bases and J lost 8, with 11 bases in between. This CDR3 contains 14 residues. Germline CDR1 reads SGHAT; CDR2 reads FQNNGV. Incomplete CDR3 DNA: TGTGCCAGCAGCTTAGATGTCCTCCCTGACACC. Translated: CASSLDVLPDT. The full CDR3 sequence reads CASSLDVLPDTIYF.

Note on this clone: The read terminates 3 residues ahead of where the CDR3 ends, so the germline J gene completes it. The V and J genes are TRBV10-2 and TRBJ1-3, with 8 bases identical to TRBD1. V lost 4 bases to trimming and J lost 0 bases; unmatched junction nucleotides: 8. There are 17 residues in the CDR3. Germline V gene lookup returns CDR1 WSHSY and CDR2 SAAADI. The part of the CDR3 DNA that was read is TGCGCCAGCAGTGCCCCCCCAGGGGGCGACTCTGGAAACACC. The encoded protein is CASSAPPGGDSGNT. The full CDR3 protein reads CASSAPPGGDSGNTIYF.

By frequency, this clone is medium-sized. The DNA ends 3 residues before the CDR3 does, and the rest of the CDR3 is filled in from the germline J gene. The rearrangement uses TRBV18 and TRBJ2-7, with 7 nucleotides matching TRBD2. V was clipped by 3 bases and J by 5 bases; unmatched bases: 10. This CDR3 has 15 amino acids. Germline V gene lookup returns CDR1 KGHSH and CDR2 LQKENI. CDR3 DNA (partial): TGTGCCAGCTCACCGGAAGGACTAGGCTTCCACGAG. Its translation is CASSPEGLGFHE. The whole CDR3 sequence is CASSPEGLGFHEQYF.

In the case of this clone: The observed sequence ends 3 residues before the CDR3 terminus, with the missing tail filled in from the germline J gene. The chain is built from TRBV20-1 and TRBJ2-3; D is unresolved. Looked up from germline, CDR1 is DFQATT and CDR2 is SNEGSKA (reference sequence). The CDR3 sequence is 12 residues long. V was trimmed by 8 bases and J by 2 bases, leaving 11 bases between them. CDR3 DNA, as far as it was read: TGCAGTCGCGGAGCACTCACAGATACG. As protein: CSRGALTDT. The complete CDR3 protein is CSRGALTDTQYF.

Remarks on this clone: The read stops 3 residues short of the end of the CDR3; the missing end is completed from the germline J gene. The chain combines TRBV10-3 with TRBJ1-2; D gene unclear. Trimming took 2 bases from V and 3 from J, leaving 4 bases between them. This CDR3 is 12 amino acids long. Germline CDR1 is ENHRY and CDR2 is SYGVKD. Partial CDR3 DNA: TGTGCCATCAGTGAGAGCCACTATGGC. Encoded protein: CAISESHYG. The whole CDR3 region reads CAISESHYGYTF.

As concerns this clone: The read gets to within 3 residues of the CDR3 end, and the germline J gene fills in the rest. This sequence joins TRBV7-8 and TRBJ1-1, with D perhaps matching TRBD1 (5 bases). V dropped 5 bases and J dropped 2 bases, with 15 bases sitting between them. CDR1 and CDR2 from the germline V gene are SGHVS and FQNEAQ. The CDR3 loop spans 15 amino acids. The sequenced part of the CDR3 DNA is TGTGCCAGCAGCAGGGCGGCGGGGACTAACACTGAA. Translated: CASSRAAGTNTE. The entire CDR3 is CASSRAAGTNTEAFF.

About this clone itself: Coverage ceases 3 residues before the CDR3 finishes, and the germline J gene fills in the end. The V call is TRBV28, the J call TRBJ2-5; 7 bases fit TRBD2. CDR1 and CDR2 from the germline V gene are MDHEN and SYDVKM. The CDR3 has 15 amino acids. Unmatched junction bases numbered 7, after V lost 1 base and J lost 5 bases. CDR3 residues: CASSLYGGSGETQYF. CDR3 DNA, as far as it was read: TGTGCCAGCAGTTTATACGGCGGGAGTGGGGAGACC.

A remark on this clone: Sequencing ends 3 residues short of the CDR3 end; the germline J gene provides the rest. This chain links TRBV5-1 with TRBJ2-7; no definite D call. The V end lost 0 bases, the J end lost 0 bases, and 7 bases lay between the germline ends. The CDR3 covers 14 residues. The germline V gene encodes CDR1 SGHRS and CDR2 YFSETQ. The CDR3 sequence: CASSLGAPSYEQYF. CDR3 DNA (partial): TGCGCCAGCAGCTTGGGGGCCCCCTCCTACGAG.

Regarding this clone: From the germline J gene comes the end of the CDR3, since the read stops 3 residues before it. The J gene is TRBJ2-3, the V gene TRBV2, with D perhaps being TRBD1 or TRBD2 (6 bases each). The germline V and J ends were trimmed by 7 bases and 6 bases, with 17 bases remaining between them. Germline V gene data show CDR1 as SNHLY and CDR2 as FYNNEI. This CDR3 is built from 14 residues. CDR3 bases read: TGTGCCAGCACCCGGGGCAGGGGAGGTGATACG. This translates into CASTRGRGGDT. The full CDR3 reads CASTRGRGGDTQYF.

This clone counts as medium-sized by frequency. Read sequence stops 3 residues before the CDR3 end, and the germline J gene provides the missing end. V gene TRBV10-3 combines with J gene TRBJ1-5; maybe TRBD1 (6 bases). Trimming stripped 7 bases from V and 6 bases from J, with 16 bases between. This CDR3 has 14 amino acids. Germline CDR1 reads ENHRY; CDR2 reads SYGVKD. CDR3 DNA, as far as it was read: TGTGCCATCACGCCGAACATCAGGGGTCAGCCC. This gives the protein CAITPNIRGQP. The full CDR3 sequence reads CAITPNIRGQPQHF.

Regarding this clone: The read terminates 3 residues ahead of where the CDR3 ends, so the germline J gene completes it. The chain combines TRBV9 with TRBJ2-2; 7 nucleotides match TRBD2. CDR1 is SGDLS, CDR2 YYNGEE, per germline. V lost 1 base and J lost 1; bases outside the gene matches: 7. The CDR3 is 17 residues long. The CDR3 bases that were read are TGTGCCAGCAGCGTAACCCCTCTAGCGGTGAACACCGGGGAG. Its protein is CASSVTPLAVNTGE. The complete CDR3 reads CASSVTPLAVNTGELFF. Supplemented by reference TRBV9 and TRBJ2-2, the full variable domain reads DSGVTQTPKHLITATGQRVTLRCSPRSGDLSVYWYQQSLDQGLQFLIQYYNGEERAKGNILERFSAQQFPDLHSELNLSSLELGDSALYFCASSVTPLAVNTGELFFGEGSRLTVL.